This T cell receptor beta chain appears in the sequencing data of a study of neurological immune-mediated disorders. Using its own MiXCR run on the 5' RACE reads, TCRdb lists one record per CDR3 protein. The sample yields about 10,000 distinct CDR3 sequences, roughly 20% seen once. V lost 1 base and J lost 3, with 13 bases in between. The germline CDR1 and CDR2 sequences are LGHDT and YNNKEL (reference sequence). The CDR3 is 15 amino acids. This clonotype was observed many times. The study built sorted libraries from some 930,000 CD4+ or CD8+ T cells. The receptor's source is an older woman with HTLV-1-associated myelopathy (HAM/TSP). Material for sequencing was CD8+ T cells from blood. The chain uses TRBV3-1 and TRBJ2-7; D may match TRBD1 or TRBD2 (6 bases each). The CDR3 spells CASSQGRGAVYEQYF. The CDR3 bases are TGTGCCAGCAGCCAAGGAAGGGGGGCGGTCTACGAGCAGTACTTC.